These 24 T cell receptor beta chains were sequenced from one sample in a study of T cell clones after liver transplantation. TCRdb keeps only in-frame clones here, not all; method: immunoSEQ multiplex PCR. The sample gives 70,000 to 85,000 clones, 80% of which show up once; about 0.63% is in the top ten. The source material was CD4+ T cells from blood, sampled before liver transplant. These receptor sequences come from a human donor who received a liver transplant.

This clone was detected many times. J is TRBJ1-5 and V is TRBV28; 7 nucleotides align to TRBD1. The CDR3 consists of 15 residues. Germline CDR1 reads MDHEN; CDR2 reads SYDVKM. V trimming: 5 bases; J trimming: 5 bases; junction bases outside the gene matches: 9. The DNA of the CDR3 is TGTGCCAGCAGTGCCCCAGGGGGAAGGGATCAGCCCCAGCATTTT. Translated, it gives CASSAPGGRDQPQHF.

The rearrangement links TRBV28 to TRBJ2-5, with 11 bases fitting TRBD2. The CDR3 runs to 15 residues. The germline CDR1 and CDR2 sequences are MDHEN and SYDVKM. V lost 5 bases, J lost 2 bases, and 4 bases stayed unmatched. For the CDR3, the DNA is TGTGCCAGCAGTAGGACTAGCGGGCATCAAGAGACCCAGTACTTC. It is translated as CASSRTSGHQETQYF. Filled out from reference TRBV28 and TRBJ2-5, the complete variable domain reads DVKVTQSSRYLVKRTGEKVFLECVQDMDHENMFWYRQDPGLGLRLIYFSYDVKMKEKGDIPEGYSVSREKKERFSLILESASTNQTSMYLCASSRTSGHQETQYFGPGTRLLVL.

The J gene is TRBJ2-1, the V gene TRBV5-4; D possibly matches TRBD1 or TRBD2 (7 bases each). The CDR3 spans 15 residues. V lost 6 bases, J lost 6 bases, and 19 bases lay in between. CDR1 and CDR2 from the germline V gene are SGHNT and YYREEE (reference sequence). The DNA for the CDR3 is TGTGCCAGCACCCGGGGAGGGGGCGAGGGCAATGAGCAGTTCTTC. Its translation: CASTRGGGEGNEQFF.

The V and J genes are TRBV11-2 and TRBJ2-1; D is possibly TRBD2 (6 bases). Germline V gene data show CDR1 as SGHAT and CDR2 as FQNNGV. The CDR3 consists of 15 residues. Trimming cost V 5 bases and J 5 bases, with 16 bases left between them. DNA for the CDR3: TGTGCCAGCAGCCCTTCCGGGACTTCACACAATGAGCAGTTCTTC. Its protein is CASSPSGTSHNEQFF.

The V gene is TRBV6-5, the J gene TRBJ2-3; D is unresolved. The CDR3 spans 14 residues. CDR1 is MNHEY, CDR2 SVGAGI, per germline. V was shortened by 5 bases and J by 2 bases, with 11 bases between the two germline ends. The CDR3 loop is CASSRAGFTDTQYF. The CDR3 DNA follows: TGTGCCAGCAGTCGCGCCGGGTTCACAGATACGCAGTATTTT.

This clone was detected only once. V is TRBV10-3 and J is TRBJ1-5, with 9 bases identical to TRBD1. The CDR3 has 15 amino acids. The germline CDR1 and CDR2 sequences are ENHRY and SYGVKD. V lost 2 bases and J lost 3; bases outside the gene matches: 2. CDR3 in amino acids: CAISEGQGLNQPQHF. The DNA of the CDR3 is TGTGCCATCAGTGAGGGACAGGGGCTCAATCAGCCCCAGCATTTT.

The chain couples TRBV18 to TRBJ2-7; 14 nucleotides match TRBD2. V lost 8 bases and J lost 5; bases outside the gene matches: 11. Germline CDR1 KGHSH, CDR2 LQKENI. The CDR3 length is 16 residues. This CDR3 is CASTGGTSGSNNEQYF. In DNA, the CDR3 is TGTGCCAGCACCGGCGGGACTAGCGGGAGTAACAACGAGCAGTACTTC.

The CDR3 nucleotides read TGTGCCAGCAGCTCCGGGACACTCTACGAGCAGTACTTC. This gives the protein CASSSGTLYEQYF. The V gene is TRBV7-8, the J gene TRBJ2-7, with D tentatively TRBD1 (6 bases). The CDR3 has 13 residues. Germline V gene sequence: CDR1 SGHVS, CDR2 FQNEAQ. Trimming left V 4 bases short and J 3 bases short, with 10 bases between.

This chain uses TRBV11-1 with TRBJ2-7; D is unresolved. CDR3 length: 14 residues. With 2 bases removed from V and 2 bases from J, the gap between germline ends came to 10 bases. Per the germline V gene, CDR1 is SGHAT and CDR2 is FQDESV (reference sequence). CDR3 nucleotide sequence: TGTGCCAGCAGCTTACTCGGCAGAACCTACGAGCAGTACTTC. Its protein product is CASSLLGRTYEQYF.

V usage is TRBV4-2 and J usage is TRBJ2-5, with 16 bases identical to TRBD2. The CDR3 sequence is 18 residues long. CDR1 is LGHNA and CDR2 is YNFKEQ in the germline V gene. V gave up 0 bases and J gave up 5 bases; unmatched junction bases: 6. This CDR3 reads CASSQEGTSGRARETQYF. The CDR3 DNA is TGTGCCAGCAGCCAAGAAGGGACTAGCGGGAGGGCCCGGGAGACCCAGTACTTC.

The CDR3 bases are TGTGCCAGCAGCCCACGGGGGGGGTGGGTTACGTCCTACGAGCAGTACTTC. This codes for CASSPRGGWVTSYEQYF. The V call is TRBV27, the J call TRBJ2-7; 8 nucleotides align to TRBD2. Unmatched junction bases numbered 14, after V lost 6 bases and J lost 1 base. The CDR3 is 17 residues long. CDR1 is MNHEY, CDR2 SMNVEV, per germline (reference sequence).

In the case of this clone: The same CDR3 is also encoded by other DNA sequences in this sample. V usage is TRBV28 and J usage is TRBJ1-2; a possible D gene is TRBD1 (6 bases). Germline CDR1 is MDHEN and CDR2 is SYDVKM. Trimming removed 7 bases from V and 1 base from J, with 19 bases in between. This CDR3 has 16 residues. The CDR3 DNA sequence: TGTGCCAGCATTTTCGGGGGGCGGGGGGGTAACTATGGCTACACCTTC. It translates to CASIFGGRGGNYGYTF.

V gene TRBV7-2 combines with J gene TRBJ1-3; 8 nucleotides agree with TRBD1. The ends lost 6 bases at V and 8 bases at J; junction bases unmatched: 9. This CDR3 comprises 14 residues. Germline CDR1 reads SGHTA; CDR2 reads FQGNSA. The CDR3 reads CASSPLLQGDTIYF. CDR3 nucleotides: TGTGCCAGCAGTCCACTCCTACAGGGGGACACCATATATTTT.

The chain employs TRBV6-5 and TRBJ2-1; D call uncertain. CDR3 length: 15 residues. Trimming cost V 0 bases and J 7 bases, with 13 bases left between them. The germline V gene encodes CDR1 MNHEY and CDR2 SVGAGI. The CDR3 loop reads CASSYSVFGENEQFF. In DNA, the CDR3 is TGTGCCAGCAGTTACTCGGTCTTTGGTGAGAATGAGCAGTTCTTC.

CDR3 protein: CASSFRDRYFRGYEQYF. CDR3 in DNA: TGTGCCAGCAGTTTCAGGGACAGATACTTTCGTGGCTACGAGCAGTACTTC. The chain is built from TRBV28 and TRBJ2-7; TRBD1 matches at 7 bases. The CDR3 runs to 17 residues. Germline values: CDR1 MDHEN, CDR2 SYDVKM. V lost 3 bases, J lost 3 bases, and 14 bases stayed unmatched. Full variable domain (remainder filled in from reference TRBV28 and TRBJ2-7): DVKVTQSSRYLVKRTGEKVFLECVQDMDHENMFWYRQDPGLGLRLIYFSYDVKMKEKGDIPEGYSVSREKKERFSLILESASTNQTSMYLCASSFRDRYFRGYEQYFGPGTRLTVT.

The rearrangement uses TRBV27 and TRBJ1-2; 7 bases match TRBD1. The CDR3 length is 13 residues. The germline V gene has CDR1 MNHEY and CDR2 SMNVEV (reference sequence). V lost 6 bases to trimming and J lost 7 bases; unmatched junction nucleotides: 8. CDR3 sequence (DNA): TGTGCCAGCAGGCTCTCAGGGGGGGGTGGCTACACCTTC. As protein: CASRLSGGGGYTF.

The chain recombines TRBV5-4 with TRBJ2-1; D is possibly TRBD1 (5 bases). Trimming took 4 bases from V and 0 from J, leaving 11 bases between them. Looked up from germline, CDR1 is SGHNT and CDR2 is YYREEE (reference sequence). The length of the CDR3 is 15 residues. The CDR3 sequence: CASSTGAGSYNEQFF. The CDR3 DNA sequence: TGTGCCAGCAGCACTGGGGCCGGCTCCTACAATGAGCAGTTCTTC.

The J gene is TRBJ2-7, the V gene TRBV4-1; the match to TRBD1 covers 7 bases. This CDR3 region has 15 residues. CDR1 and CDR2 (germline): MGHRA, YSYEKL. J was trimmed by 2 bases and V by 4 bases; bases with no gene match: 8. CDR3 DNA sequence: TGCGCCAGCAGCCTCACAGGGGCGACTACCTACGAGCAGTACTTC. Translating it yields CASSLTGATTYEQYF.

The table lists this clone with a count of one. Here the CDR3 DNA reads TGCGCCAGCGGTAGCGGGAGTTCCGTCTACGAGCAGTACTTC. Protein: CASGSGSSVYEQYF. The rearrangement uses TRBV5-1 and TRBJ2-5, with 9 positions matching TRBD2. The J call is doubtful: the DNA matches TRBJ2-7 better. This CDR3 region has 14 residues. The V gene's germline CDR1 is SGHRS and CDR2 YFSETQ.

V and J are TRBV5-4 and TRBJ1-2; D unresolved. The CDR3 has 15 residues. V was cut by 3 bases and J by 2 bases, with 14 bases left in between. Germline loops: CDR1 SGHNT, CDR2 YYREEE (reference sequence). In DNA, the CDR3 is TGTGCCAGCAGCTCGAGTCAGGAATGGAACTATGGCTACACCTTC. Translation: CASSSSQEWNYGYTF.

This clone was picked up a small number of times. The chain links TRBV28 to TRBJ2-7; possibly TRBD1 for D (6 bases). The V and J ends lost 10 bases and 4 bases respectively, with 11 bases between them. The CDR3 totals 11 residues. Germline loops: CDR1 MDHEN, CDR2 SYDVKM. The CDR3 here is CATNTGYEQYF. The DNA of the CDR3 is TGTGCCACCAACACAGGGTACGAGCAGTACTTC. The full variable domain, in which reference TRBV28 and TRBJ2-7 provide the parts outside the CDR3, is DVKVTQSSRYLVKRTGEKVFLECVQDMDHENMFWYRQDPGLGLRLIYFSYDVKMKEKGDIPEGYSVSREKKERFSLILESASTNQTSMYLCATNTGYEQYFGPGTRLTVT.

This chain connects TRBV7-8 to TRBJ2-1, with 8 nucleotides matching TRBD2. This CDR3 is built from 14 residues. Per the germline V gene, CDR1 is SGHVS and CDR2 is FQNEAQ. J lost 6 bases, V lost 5 bases, and 6 bases had no gene match. CDR3 DNA: TGTGCCAGCAGCGCGTGGCGGGAGGTCAATGAGCAGTTCTTC. As protein: CASSAWREVNEQFF.

This clone has more than one count but fewer than ten. The J gene is TRBJ1-2, the V gene TRBV9; D uncertain. V was trimmed by 0 bases and J by 0 bases, leaving 9 bases between them. Germline V gene lookup returns CDR1 SGDLS and CDR2 YYNGEE. The CDR3 totals 15 residues. The CDR3 sequence is CASSVVGSSNYGYTF. For the CDR3, the DNA is TGTGCCAGCAGCGTAGTTGGGTCTTCTAACTATGGCTACACCTTC.

In nucleotides, the CDR3 is TGTGCCTGGAGTGTGGGCCTCGAAAGTAACTATGGCTACACCTTC. As protein: CAWSVGLESNYGYTF. V usage is TRBV30 and J usage is TRBJ1-2; D call uncertain. The CDR3 is 15 residues long. V lost 0 bases and J lost 1, with 12 bases in between. Germline values: CDR1 GTSNPN, CDR2 SVGIG (reference sequence).